The clone carrying this T cell receptor beta chain turned up a few times. Its antigen is not identified. The sample is drawn from a study of beta chain features in type 1 diabetes. Study-wide context: Taken together, all samples contributed around 100,000,000 examined sorted cells. Study-wide points: For cells with high TCR expression, cDNA sequencing could yield over-representation. Healthy donors had naive, central memory and Treg TCRB repertoires that appeared less similar than those seen among patients.

The sequenced template was cDNA made from the entire isolated RNA. Sequencing was performed with immunoSEQ multiplex PCR; in TCRdb, only in-frame clones are kept and a portion is missing. The sample carries approximately 400,000 clones, over 12% recorded once. Trimming took 0 bases from V and 6 from J, leaving 8 bases between them. Germline CDR1 SEHNR, CDR2 FQNEAQ (reference sequence). This CDR3 contains 13 residues. The origin of this receptor is a woman between 18 and 29 years old in good health. The sequencing input was naive CD4+ T cells from blood. J is TRBJ1-2 and V is TRBV7-9; D possibly corresponds to TRBD1 (5 bases). CDR3: CASSLARDNGYTF. CDR3 bases: TGTGCCAGCAGCTTAGCCAGGGATAATGGCTACACCTTC.